Presented here are 7 T cell receptor beta chains from one specimen sequenced in a study of cytomegalovirus exposure and HLA in healthy donors. Primers included in the PCR were 60 Vbeta and 13 Jbeta primers. Method: immunoSEQ multiplex PCR; TCRdb's copy keeps in-frame clones and lacks some. Here the sample spans about 160,000 clones, about 65% being singletons. The sample consisted of PBMCs. The receptor set was obtained from a man aged 35-49 years in good health and CMV-seropositive.

The chain links TRBV12-5 to TRBJ2-7, with 9 bases aligning to TRBD1. Germline values: CDR1 LGHNT, CDR2 FRNRAP. The CDR3 contains 14 residues. The V and J ends lost 3 bases and 4 bases, in that order; junction bases with no gene match: 4. As DNA, the CDR3 is TGTGCTAGTGGTTTCACAGGGGGCAGATACGAGCAGTACTTC. Its translation is CASGFTGGRYEQYF. Together with reference TRBV12-5 and TRBJ2-7, the CDR3 gives the full variable domain: DARVTQTPRHKVTEMGQEVTMRCQPILGHNTVFWYRQTMMQGLELLAYFRNRAPLDDSGMPKDRFSAEMPDATLATLKIQPSEPRDSAVYFCASGFTGGRYEQYFGPGTRLTVT.

This rearrangement joins TRBV29-1 to TRBJ1-2, with 10 bases lining up with TRBD1. There are 14 residues in the CDR3. CDR1 and CDR2 (germline): SQVTM, ANQGSEA. The V segment lost 0 bases and the J segment 7 bases; nucleotides outside the gene matches: 5. CDR3 coding DNA: TGCAGCGTTGAAGAAGGGACAGGGGTTGGTGGCTACACCTTC. Translated: CSVEEGTGVGGYTF.

This rearrangement joins TRBV30 to TRBJ1-2, with 11 bases fitting TRBD1. Germline V CDR1 and CDR2: GTSNPN, SVGIG (reference sequence). With V trimmed by 2 bases and J by 8 bases, 4 bases remained unmatched. CDR3 length equals 13 residues. CDR3 residues: CAWSPGTGGGYTF. CDR3 bases: TGTGCCTGGAGTCCCGGGACAGGGGGAGGCTACACCTTC. Together with reference TRBV30 and TRBJ1-2, the CDR3 gives the full variable domain: SQTIHQWPATLVQPVGSPLSLECTVEGTSNPNLYWYRQAAGRGLQLLFYSVGIGQISSEVPQNLSASRPQDRQFILSSKKLLLSDSGFYLCAWSPGTGGGYTFGSGTRLTVV.

This sequence joins TRBV18 and TRBJ1-5, with no clear D. V was trimmed by 4 bases and J by 4 bases, leaving 11 bases between them. Germline V gene sequence: CDR1 KGHSH, CDR2 LQKENI. CDR3 length equals 14 residues. CDR3 DNA sequence: TGTGCCAGCTCACTAACCTTCGAGAATCAGCCCCAGCATTTT. This sequence encodes CASSLTFENQPQHF.

In this sample, this clone turned up a few times. The chain employs TRBV4-2 and TRBJ2-7; 7 positions match TRBD1. Per the germline V gene, CDR1 is LGHNA and CDR2 is YNFKEQ. CDR3 length: 15 residues. J gave up 0 bases and V 2 bases, and 4 bases lay outside the gene matches. The CDR3 nucleotides are TGTGCCAGCAGCCAAAGTACAGGGGACTCCTACGAGCAGTACTTC. Translation gives CASSQSTGDSYEQYF.

The chain links TRBV7-2 to TRBJ2-3; a possible D gene is TRBD2 (5 bases). The CDR3 length is 14 residues. Germline values: CDR1 SGHTA, CDR2 FQGNSA. Trimming removed 6 bases at V and 1 base at J, with 11 bases between. The CDR3 is CASRPNGGTDTQYF. As DNA, the CDR3 is TGTGCCAGCAGACCCAACGGGGGCACAGATACGCAGTATTTT.

The chain carries TRBV5-6 and TRBJ1-5; D perhaps matches TRBD1 (5 bases). The CDR3 loop spans 16 amino acids. The V gene's germline CDR1 is SGHDT and CDR2 YYEEEE. V dropped 0 bases and J dropped 6 bases, with 16 bases sitting between them. CDR3 protein: CASSLGGTPQGQPQHF. The CDR3 region has the DNA TGTGCCAGCAGCTTGGGAGGGACTCCACAAGGTCAGCCCCAGCATTTT.